The 22 T cell receptor beta chains below were found in one sample sequenced in a study of siplizumab effects on memory and regulatory T cells (dated by TCRdb to about 2019). Library preparation was by the immunoSEQ multiplex PCR assay. The table was pulled from immuneACCESS by TCRdb, which kept in-frame rearrangements only. Such tables lose some clones; where checked, under half of the loss comes from unresolved V genes, and the rest has no known cause. This sample has approximately 110,000 clones in its table, and roughly 91% of those were observed once. Clones ranked in the top ten supply about 0.32% of the sample. Sequencing used CD4+ T cells sorted from blood. The receptors were gathered from a human donor in good health.

V is TRBV30 and J is TRBJ1-5; D is unclear. The CDR3 runs 14 residues. CDR1 is GTSNPN, CDR2 SVGIG, per germline (reference sequence). V dropped 0 bases and J dropped 1 base, with 7 bases sitting between them. DNA of the CDR3: TGTGCCTGGAGTGTAAGGCGGAGCAATCAGCCCCAGCATTTT. It specifies CAWSVRRSNQPQHF.

The V gene is TRBV6-1, the J gene TRBJ1-2; no clear D gene. CDR3 size: 12 residues. Trimming took 1 base from V and 4 from J, leaving 4 bases between them. Germline V CDR1 and CDR2: MNHNS, SASEGT. Here the CDR3 DNA reads TGTGCCAGCAGTGAAGGAGTCTATGGCTACACCTTC. Translating gives CASSEGVYGYTF.

The rearrangement uses TRBV6-6 and TRBJ2-3; no clear D. The CDR3 extends over 16 amino acids. V was clipped by 0 bases and J by 0 bases, with 10 bases between them. From germline, CDR1 is MNHNY and CDR2 SVGAGI (reference sequence). CDR3 DNA sequence: TGTGCCAGCAGTTACTCGGTGGGGTCTAGCACAGATACGCAGTATTTT. Amino acids: CASSYSVGSSTDTQYF.

This chain joins TRBV5-6 and TRBJ1-6, with 8 bases that match TRBD1. CDR1 and CDR2 from the germline V gene are SGHDT and YYEEEE. J was trimmed by 7 bases and V by 0 bases; bases with no gene match: 0. The CDR3 is made up of 14 amino acids. DNA of the CDR3: TGTGCCAGCAGCTTGGCAGGGGGCAATTCACCCCTCCACTTT. Amino acids: CASSLAGGNSPLHF.

This clone was observed a single time. The chain recombines TRBV6-6 with TRBJ1-6; D not resolved. The germline gives CDR1 MNHNY, CDR2 SVGAGI (reference sequence). CDR3 size: 15 residues. Deletions cut 0 bases from V and 4 bases from J, with 7 bases between. CDR3 DNA: TGTGCCAGCAGTTACTCGAAGGATTATAATTCACCCCTCCACTTT. It codes for CASSYSKDYNSPLHF.

V gene TRBV6-1 combines with J gene TRBJ2-7; D call uncertain. CDR1 MNHNS and CDR2 SASEGT come from the germline V gene. V was cut by 6 bases and J by 5 bases, with 14 bases left in between. The CDR3 is 13 amino acids. The CDR3 DNA sequence: TGTGCCAGCAGGAAGGTTACCTACGACGAGCAGTACTTC. Encoded protein: CASRKVTYDEQYF.

In this sample, this clone turned up a few times. The chain joins TRBV2 to TRBJ1-2; no clear D gene. This CDR3 has 11 amino acids. In germline, CDR1 is SNHLY, CDR2 FYNNEI. V lost 2 bases, J lost 8 bases, and 6 bases lay in between. CDR3 bases: TGTGCCAGCAGTGAAATAATGGGCTACACCTTC. It is translated as CASSEIMGYTF.

The chain is built from TRBV7-2 and TRBJ2-7; D is undetermined. CDR1 and CDR2 (germline): SGHTA, FQGNSA. This CDR3 contains 11 residues. Trimming shortened V by 5 bases and J by 6 bases, and 8 bases separated the two germline ends. The CDR3: CASSTGSEQYF. The CDR3 DNA reads TGTGCCAGCAGCACGGGTTCCGAGCAGTACTTC.

V and J are TRBV7-2 and TRBJ2-7; possible D gene TRBD1, 5 bases. The V gene's germline CDR1 is SGHTA and CDR2 FQGNSA. V lost 5 bases and J lost 3, with 8 bases in between. This CDR3 spans 12 amino acids. The DNA of the CDR3 is TGTGCCAGCAGCCAAGACAGCTACGAGCAGTACTTC. This translates into CASSQDSYEQYF.

The V and J genes are TRBV7-8 and TRBJ1-3, with D unresolved. V lost 5 bases to trimming and J lost 4 bases, with 3 bases between them. Germline V CDR1 and CDR2: SGHVS, FQNEAQ. The CDR3 sequence is 11 residues long. The CDR3 nucleotides are TGTGCCAGCAGCCGCGGAAACACCATATATTTT. Protein product: CASSRGNTIYF. Supplemented by reference TRBV7-8 and TRBJ1-3, the full variable domain reads GAGVSQSPRYKVAKRGQDVALRCDPISGHVSLFWYQQALGQGPEFLTYFQNEAQLDKSGLPSDRFFAERPEGSVSTLKIQRTQQEDSAVYLCASSRGNTIYFGEGSWLTVV.

V gene TRBV30 combines with J gene TRBJ2-7, with 7 bases identical to TRBD1. Germline CDR1 is GTSNPN and CDR2 is SVGIG (reference sequence). This CDR3 is 11 amino acids long. The V and J ends lost 6 bases and 3 bases, in that order; junction bases with no gene match: 2. For the CDR3, the DNA is TGTGCCTGCTACAGGGGCTACGAGCAGTACTTC. Amino acids: CACYRGYEQYF.

The chain recombines TRBV9 with TRBJ1-6; D is undetermined. Between the trimmed V and J ends, which lost 2 bases and 7 bases, there was a span of 10 bases. Germline V gene lookup returns CDR1 SGDLS and CDR2 YYNGEE. This CDR3 is 14 amino acids long. CDR3 coding DNA: TGTGCCAGCAGCGTCGGAGGTTCCAATTCACCCCTCCACTTT. This encodes CASSVGGSNSPLHF.

The V gene is TRBV2, the J gene TRBJ1-5; a weak D match, TRBD1 (6 bases). V lost 6 bases to trimming and J lost 2 bases, with 17 bases between them. CDR1 and CDR2 from the germline V gene are SNHLY and FYNNEI. This CDR3 contains 16 residues. CDR3 nucleotide sequence: TGTGCCAGCAGGGGAGACCAGGGGATTGGCAATCAGCCCCAGCATTTT. It is translated as CASRGDQGIGNQPQHF.

The chain carries TRBV7-9 and TRBJ2-2; 7 nucleotides match TRBD2. The CDR3 is 15 amino acids. Looked up from germline, CDR1 is SEHNR and CDR2 is FQNEAQ (reference sequence). J gave up 4 bases and V 1 base, and 3 bases lay outside the gene matches. CDR3 in amino acids: CASSLVGGVTGELFF. CDR3 nucleotides: TGTGCCAGCAGCTTAGTGGGAGGGGTCACCGGGGAGCTGTTTTTT. The variable domain in full, completed from reference TRBV7-9 and TRBJ2-2, reads DTGVSQNPRHKITKRGQNVTFRCDPISEHNRLYWYRQTLGQGPEFLTYFQNEAQLEKSRLLSDRFSAERPKGSFSTLEIQRTEQGDSAMYLCASSLVGGVTGELFFGEGSRLTVL.

The chain recombines TRBV6-5 with TRBJ1-5; possibly TRBD1 for D (5 bases). Germline lookup yields CDR1 MNHEY and CDR2 SVGAGI. The CDR3 is 13 residues long. The germline V and J ends were trimmed by 2 bases and 6 bases, with 8 bases remaining between them. The CDR3 here is CASSYGAFQPQHF. DNA of the CDR3: TGTGCCAGCAGTTACGGGGCTTTTCAGCCCCAGCATTTT.

This chain uses TRBV27 with TRBJ2-3; 10 bases line up with TRBD1. The length of the CDR3 is 16 residues. J gave up 3 bases and V 4 bases, and 7 bases lay outside the gene matches. CDR1 and CDR2 from the germline V gene are MNHEY and SMNVEV (reference sequence). The CDR3: CASSSYRDRGTDTQYF. The CDR3 DNA sequence: TGTGCCAGCAGTTCCTACCGGGACAGGGGAACAGATACGCAGTATTTT.

The gene calls are TRBV5-6 and TRBJ2-2, with 7 nucleotides matching TRBD2. V lost 4 bases to trimming and J lost 8 bases; unmatched junction nucleotides: 5. This CDR3 comprises 13 residues. The germline V gene encodes CDR1 SGHDT and CDR2 YYEEEE. The DNA of the CDR3 is TGTGCCAGCAGCAGGACTAGGGCAGGGGAGCTGTTTTTT. This codes for CASSRTRAGELFF.

DNA for the CDR3: TGCGCCAGCAGCTTGGAGCCCCTCAATCAGGGGTATTTT. Translating it yields CASSLEPLNQGYF. The chain has TRBV5-1 and TRBJ2-3, with D perhaps TRBD1 (5 bases). Trimming took 0 bases from V and 14 from J, leaving 16 bases between them. Germline values: CDR1 SGHRS, CDR2 YFSETQ. This CDR3 comprises 13 residues.

This chain connects TRBV15 to TRBJ2-7; the match to TRBD1 covers 8 bases. Per the germline V gene, CDR1 is LNHNV and CDR2 is YYDKDF (reference sequence). CDR3 length: 13 amino acids. Trimming cost V 0 bases and J 12 bases; bases outside gene matches: 7. The CDR3 DNA follows: TGTGCCACCAGCAGAGATGTACAGGGGGTCCCGTACTTC. Amino acids: CATSRDVQGVPYF.

J is TRBJ2-5 and V is TRBV19; the D gene is possibly TRBD2 (6 bases). The CDR3 totals 14 residues. V was cut by 3 bases and J by 2 bases, with 10 bases left in between. In germline, CDR1 is LNHDA, CDR2 SQIVND (reference sequence). CDR3 protein: CASSIPSEQETQYF. The CDR3, as DNA: TGTGCCAGTAGTATTCCTAGCGAACAAGAGACCCAGTACTTC.

The chain combines TRBV5-1 with TRBJ2-6, with a tentative D call TRBD2 (5 bases). Germline CDR1 SGHRS, CDR2 YFSETQ. V gave up 1 base and J gave up 0 bases, with 8 bases separating them. The CDR3 is 16 amino acids. In nucleotides, the CDR3 is TGCGCCAGCAGCTTGTTAGGGAGCTCTGGGGCCAACGTCCTGACTTTC. This sequence encodes CASSLLGSSGANVLTF.

The gene calls are TRBV19 and TRBJ2-1; no clear D gene. With 7 bases removed from V and 9 bases from J, the gap between germline ends came to 10 bases. Per germline, CDR1 LNHDA and CDR2 SQIVND (reference sequence). CDR3 length equals 11 residues. Here the CDR3 reads CASKRKGEQFF. The CDR3 DNA sequence: TGTGCCAGTAAACGCAAAGGTGAGCAGTTCTTC.